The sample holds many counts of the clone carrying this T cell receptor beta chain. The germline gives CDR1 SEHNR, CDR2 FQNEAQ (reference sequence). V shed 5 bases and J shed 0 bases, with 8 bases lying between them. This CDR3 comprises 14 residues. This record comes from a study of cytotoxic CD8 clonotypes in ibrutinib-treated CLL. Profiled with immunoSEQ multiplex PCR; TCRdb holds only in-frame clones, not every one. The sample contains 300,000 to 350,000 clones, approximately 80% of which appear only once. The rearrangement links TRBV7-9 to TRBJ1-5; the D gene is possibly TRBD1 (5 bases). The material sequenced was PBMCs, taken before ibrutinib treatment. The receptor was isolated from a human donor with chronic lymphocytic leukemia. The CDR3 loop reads CASSVDSSNQPQHF. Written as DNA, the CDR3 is TGTGCCAGCAGCGTCGACAGTAGCAATCAGCCCCAGCATTTT.